These 4 T cell receptor beta chains were sequenced from one sample in a study of CD8+CD57+ T cells in acquired aplastic anemia. It was genomic DNA that served as the template for profiling TCR beta VDJ and CDR3. One entry per CDR3 protein, called by TCRdb with MiXCR from the reads. The sample holds 150,000 to 200,000 distinct CDR3 sequences, about 60% seen once. The sequenced sample consisted of sorted CD4+, CD8+, or CD8+CD57+ T cells (not recorded which) from PBMCs. The receptors derive from a human donor in good health.

The chain couples TRBV10-3 to TRBJ2-2; D unclear. The V gene lost 0 bases and the J gene lost 5 bases, with 4 bases spanning the gap. This CDR3 is built from 13 residues. Germline V gene sequence: CDR1 ENHRY, CDR2 SYGVKD. The CDR3 region is CAISESSTGELFF. CDR3 bases: TGTGCCATCAGTGAGTCTTCAACCGGGGAGCTGTTTTTT.

The gene calls are TRBV2 and TRBJ2-7, with a tentative D call TRBD1 (6 bases). The CDR3 sequence is 14 residues long. Trimming cost V 9 bases and J 1 base, with 16 bases left between them. CDR1 is SNHLY and CDR2 is FYNNEI in the germline V gene. The CDR3 DNA is TGTGCCAGTTTCCTGGGGACAACGTCCTACGAGCAGTACTTC. Translated, it gives CASFLGTTSYEQYF. The full variable domain, rest sourced from reference TRBV2 and TRBJ2-7, is EPEVTQTPSHQVTQMGQEVILRCVPISNHLYFYWYRQILGQKVEFLVSFYNNEISEKSEIFDDQFSVERPDGSNFTLKIRSTKLEDSAMYFCASFLGTTSYEQYFGPGTRLTVT.

As for this clonotype: A much larger clone lies one base from this, so it may be a read error. CDR3 sequence reads: CASGSGGDTQYF. Here the CDR3 DNA reads TGTGCCAGCGGCTCCGGTGGCGATACGCAGTATTTT. V is TRBV6-1 and J is TRBJ2-3; D unresolved. This CDR3 comprises 12 residues. CDR1 and CDR2 (germline): MNHNS, SASEGT. Trimming pared 8 bases from V and 6 bases from J, leaving 12 bases between.

The V call is TRBV7-2, the J call TRBJ2-7; D is tentatively TRBD1 or TRBD2 (5 bases each). Germline CDR1 and CDR2: SGHTA and FQGNSA. The CDR3 runs 14 residues. The ends were cut back, 5 bases at V and 0 bases at J, with 11 bases in the middle. CDR3 coding DNA: TGTGCCAGCAGCCAGGGACGGAGCTCCTACGAGCAGTACTTC. Amino acids: CASSQGRSSYEQYF.